The clone carrying this T cell receptor beta chain was seen many times. The source of the sample is a study of read filtering for tumor transcriptome and immune sequencing. Bone marrow was sampled from every patient at the time of active disease. From roughly 390 ng of RNA, a library with molecular barcoded alpha/delta and beta/gamma adaptors was made. Each CDR3 protein gets one entry after TCRdb re-called the reads with MiXCR. Here the sample spans 40,000 to 55,000 distinct CDR3 sequences, around a fifth being singletons. Germline V gives CDR1 LGHDT, CDR2 YNNKEL (reference sequence). After removal of 1 base from V and 9 bases from J, the junction contained 6 bases not matched to a gene. The CDR3 is 14 residues long.

This chain joins TRBV3-1 and TRBJ2-1, with TRBD2 matching 7 bases. Sequencing was carried out using a population of CD138-negative cells sorted from bone marrow. The receptor was isolated from a donor aged 40 or over with multiple myeloma. The CDR3 sequence: CASSQGGGRSEQFF. The CDR3 DNA sequence: TGTGCCAGCAGCCAAGGCGGCGGGAGAAGTGAGCAGTTCTTC.